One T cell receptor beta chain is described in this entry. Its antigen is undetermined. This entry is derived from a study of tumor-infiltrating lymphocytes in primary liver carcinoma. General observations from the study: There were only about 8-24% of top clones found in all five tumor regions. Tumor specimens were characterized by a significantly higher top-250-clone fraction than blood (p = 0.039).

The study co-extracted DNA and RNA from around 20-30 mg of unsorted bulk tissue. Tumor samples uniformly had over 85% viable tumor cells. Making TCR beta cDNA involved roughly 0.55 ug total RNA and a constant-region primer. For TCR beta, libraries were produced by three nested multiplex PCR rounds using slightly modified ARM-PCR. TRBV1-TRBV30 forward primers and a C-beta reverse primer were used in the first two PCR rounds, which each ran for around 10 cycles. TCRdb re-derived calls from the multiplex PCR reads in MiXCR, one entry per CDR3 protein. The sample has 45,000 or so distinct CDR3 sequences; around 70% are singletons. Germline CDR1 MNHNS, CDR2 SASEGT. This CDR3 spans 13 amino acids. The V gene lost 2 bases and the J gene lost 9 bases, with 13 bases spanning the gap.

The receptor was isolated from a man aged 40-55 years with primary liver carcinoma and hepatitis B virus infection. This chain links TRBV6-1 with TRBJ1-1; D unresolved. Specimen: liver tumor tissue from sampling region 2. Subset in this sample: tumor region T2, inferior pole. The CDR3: CASSETLGPKAFF. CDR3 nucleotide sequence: TGTGCCAGCAGTGAAACGCTAGGGCCTAAAGCTTTCTTT.